What follows are 20 T cell receptor beta chains derived from one specimen sequenced in a study of blood T cell repertoires in COVID-19. Clones were read by immunoSEQ multiplex PCR, and TCRdb kept only the in-frame ones, dropping some. The profile shows approximately 120,000 clones, around 81% of them singletons. Material for sequencing was peripheral blood. Source of these receptors: a man aged 25 to 40 with COVID-19, enrolled during active disease.

The rearrangement joins TRBV6-7 to TRBJ2-1, with 7 bases matching TRBD1. TRBV6-7 is an ORF, with its function uncertain. V lost 4 bases to trimming and J lost 0 bases; unmatched junction nucleotides: 3. This CDR3 spans 15 amino acids. CDR3: CASSFRGSSYNEQFF. CDR3 in DNA: TGTGCCAGCAGTTTCAGGGGGAGCTCCTACAATGAGCAGTTCTTC.

This clone has only a few counts. The CDR3 here is CASSLFQGDNQPQHF. The CDR3 DNA reads as TGTGCCAGCAGTTTATTTCAGGGGGACAATCAGCCCCAGCATTTT. This chain joins TRBV28 and TRBJ1-5, with 7 bases fitting TRBD1. The J segment lost 3 bases and the V segment lost 1 base, leaving 3 bases of the junction unmatched. The CDR3 length is 15 residues. CDR1 is MDHEN, CDR2 SYDVKM, per germline.

This chain connects TRBV19 to TRBJ2-5, with D possibly TRBD1 on 5 matching bases. This CDR3 region has 15 residues. Trimming removed 1 base from V and 6 bases from J, with 15 bases in between. Germline V gives CDR1 LNHDA, CDR2 SQIVND (reference sequence). The CDR3 DNA follows: TGTGCCAGTAGTATAGTAGGCAGGGTGGAAAAGACCCAGTACTTC. Its translation: CASSIVGRVEKTQYF.

As for this clone: At the DNA level, this CDR3 is encoded by other sequences in the same sample as well. This chain uses TRBV27 with TRBJ2-5; 11 nucleotides agree with TRBD2. Trimming removed 2 bases from V and 2 bases from J; junction bases left unmatched: 1. The CDR3 has 15 residues. Germline CDR1 is MNHEY and CDR2 is SMNVEV (reference sequence). The CDR3 is CASSLLAGGQETQYF. The DNA for the CDR3 is TGTGCCAGCAGTTTACTAGCGGGAGGTCAAGAGACCCAGTACTTC.

This sequence joins TRBV11-3 and TRBJ2-1; TRBD2 is a possible D gene (7 bases). The CDR3 is 15 residues long. The germline V and J ends were trimmed by 0 bases and 4 bases, with 10 bases remaining between them. CDR1 is SGHNT and CDR2 is YENEEA in the germline V gene. CDR3 nucleotide sequence: TGTGCCAGCAGCTTAGAGGGGGGGCTGTACAATGAGCAGTTCTTC. Its protein product is CASSLEGGLYNEQFF.

V gene TRBV6-2 or TRBV6-3 combines with J gene TRBJ2-5; D is possibly TRBD1 (5 bases). Trimming stripped 5 bases from V and 2 bases from J, with 12 bases between. Looked up from germline, CDR1 is MNHEY and CDR2 is SVGEGT. The CDR3 consists of 14 residues. The CDR3 DNA sequence: TGTGCCAGCAGTCCCAGACAGCCACAAGAGACCCAGTACTTC. Amino acids: CASSPRQPQETQYF.

The chain combines TRBV29-1 with TRBJ2-7, with TRBD1 matching over 7 bases. The CDR3 loop spans 12 amino acids. Looked up from germline, CDR1 is SQVTM and CDR2 is ANQGSEA. The CDR3 nucleotides are TGCAGTTCCCGGGACAGTTCCTACGAGCAGTACTTC. Translating gives CSSRDSSYEQYF.

The J gene is TRBJ2-3, the V gene TRBV27, with 16 nucleotides matching TRBD2. CDR3 length: 18 residues. V lost 8 bases and J lost 0; bases outside the gene matches: 8. Germline V CDR1 and CDR2: MNHEY, SMNVEV (reference sequence). The CDR3 is CASGSGTSGRASTDTQYF. DNA for the CDR3: TGTGCCAGCGGGTCCGGGACTAGCGGGAGGGCCAGCACAGATACGCAGTATTTT.

The V and J genes are TRBV19 and TRBJ2-5, with 10 bases matching TRBD1. With 6 bases clipped from V and 4 bases from J, the junction kept 8 bases outside the gene matches. The V gene's germline CDR1 is LNHDA and CDR2 SQIVND (reference sequence). The CDR3 has 15 residues. CDR3: CASRVSGTGVETQYF. The CDR3 DNA sequence: TGTGCCAGTAGGGTTTCCGGGACAGGGGTAGAGACCCAGTACTTC.

V gene TRBV18 combines with J gene TRBJ1-1; the match to TRBD1 covers 7 bases. V gave up 3 bases and J gave up 5 bases; unmatched junction bases: 9. This CDR3 spans 15 amino acids. The germline V gene has CDR1 KGHSH and CDR2 LQKENI. CDR3 loop: CASSPDRFVQTEAFF. In DNA form, the CDR3 reads TGTGCCAGCTCACCGGACAGGTTCGTTCAGACTGAAGCTTTCTTT.

The sample holds a few counts of this clone. The chain couples TRBV24-1 to TRBJ2-1, with D perhaps TRBD2 (6 bases). CDR3 size: 15 residues. Germline values: CDR1 KGHDR, CDR2 SFDVKD. Trimming pared 0 bases from V and 5 bases from J, leaving 10 bases between. DNA of the CDR3: TGTGCCACCAGTGATTTGGGGACTGTCAACAATGAGCAGTTCTTC. As protein: CATSDLGTVNNEQFF.

This clone was observed a handful of times. This sequence joins TRBV28 and TRBJ1-4, with D possibly matching TRBD1 (5 bases). The CDR3 totals 14 residues. CDR1 MDHEN and CDR2 SYDVKM come from the germline V gene. Trimming left V 2 bases short and J 7 bases short, with 11 bases between. CDR3 loop: CASSLKSRGEKLFF. In DNA form, the CDR3 reads TGTGCCAGCAGTTTAAAATCTAGGGGTGAAAAACTGTTTTTT.

This rearrangement joins TRBV6-9 to TRBJ2-2; 8 positions match TRBD1. Germline CDR1 reads MNHGY; CDR2 reads SVAAGI. The CDR3 runs to 17 residues. J lost 0 bases, V lost 3 bases, and 6 bases had no gene match. DNA of the CDR3: TGTGCCAGCAGTTACATTCCGGACAGGGCGAACACCGGGGAGCTGTTTTTT. It translates to CASSYIPDRANTGELFF.

The chain has TRBV5-6 and TRBJ2-3; no reliable D call. The V gene's germline CDR1 is SGHDT and CDR2 YYEEEE. There are 15 residues in the CDR3. Trimming removed 1 base at V and 0 bases at J, with 9 bases between. CDR3 residues: CASSLSLSSTDTQYF. The CDR3 nucleotides are TGTGCCAGCAGCTTGAGCTTGTCAAGCACAGATACGCAGTATTTT.

This clone was seen only a few times. The chain has TRBV10-1 and TRBJ2-3; unclear D gene. Per the germline V gene, CDR1 is WNHNN and CDR2 is SYGVQD (reference sequence). V dropped 7 bases and J dropped 0 bases, with 8 bases sitting between them. There are 13 residues in the CDR3. For the CDR3, the DNA is TGCGCCAGCAAGAGAACCAGCACAGATACGCAGTATTTT. It codes for CASKRTSTDTQYF.

This clone turned up a few times. The chain recombines TRBV11-2 with TRBJ1-4, with TRBD1 identical over 8 bases. Trimming took 2 bases from V and 7 from J; bases not matched to a gene: 9. The CDR3 runs to 16 residues. Germline CDR1 is SGHAT and CDR2 is FQNNGV. CDR3 DNA: TGTGCCAGCAGCTTACCCCGAACAGGGGGAGGTGAAAAACTGTTTTTT. Translating it yields CASSLPRTGGGEKLFF. Supplemented by reference TRBV11-2 and TRBJ1-4, the full variable domain reads EAGVAQSPRYKIIEKRQSVAFWCNPISGHATLYWYQQILGQGPKLLIQFQNNGVVDDSQLPKDRFSAERLKGVDSTLKIQPAKLEDSAVYLCASSLPRTGGGEKLFFGSGTQLSVL.

A note on this clone: The same CDR3 is also encoded by other DNA sequences in this sample. V and J are TRBV6-2 or TRBV6-3 and TRBJ1-2, with D tentatively TRBD1 (5 bases). With 2 bases removed from V and 5 bases from J, the gap between germline ends came to 9 bases. CDR3 length: 13 amino acids. Germline values: CDR1 MNHEY, CDR2 SVGEGT. CDR3 region: CASSYGGLYGYTF. CDR3 sequence (DNA): TGTGCCAGCAGTTACGGGGGACTATATGGCTACACCTTC.

Here the CDR3 reads CASSFFFRDREYGSPLHF. In DNA form, the CDR3 reads TGTGCCAGCAGTTTCTTTTTCCGGGACAGGGAATACGGTTCACCCCTCCACTTT. This chain links TRBV28 with TRBJ1-6, with 9 bases matching TRBD1. The junction had 15 bases not matched to a gene; V was cut back by 3 bases and J by 9 bases. Germline V lookup: CDR1 MDHEN, CDR2 SYDVKM. This CDR3 has 18 residues.

This clone has just a few counts. The V and J genes are TRBV11-3 and TRBJ2-2, with 11 bases matching TRBD2. The length of the CDR3 is 17 residues. V lost 5 bases, J lost 4 bases, and 9 bases stayed unmatched. Germline assignment: CDR1 SGHNT and CDR2 YENEEA. CDR3 DNA sequence: TGTGCCAGCAGCCCCCTTAGCGGGGGGGCGGGCACCGGGGAGCTGTTTTTT. As protein: CASSPLSGGAGTGELFF.

Concerning this clone itself: Sequence at one end of the junction differs from germline and may be a read error. The CDR3 DNA sequence: TGTGCCAGCAGCTTGGCACTAGCGGGACGAGATGCGCAGTATTTT. Translation: CASSLALAGRDAQYF. The chain recombines TRBV7-2 with TRBJ2-3, with 10 bases lining up with TRBD2. Germline values: CDR1 SGHTA, CDR2 FQGNSA. This CDR3 is built from 15 residues.